Given below is one TCR beta chain in context. In the authors' workflow: For nucleated cells, counts were estimated from reference gene primer amplification. Sequencing was performed with immunoSEQ multiplex PCR; in TCRdb, only in-frame clones are kept and a portion is missing. The V and J calls and the clone size are those of that table, but D and trimming were determined from the DNA. This table holds some 230,000 clones, about 81% found once. The data are from a study of blood T cell repertoires in COVID-19. The germline V and J ends were trimmed by 6 bases and 7 bases, with 16 bases remaining between them. Germline lookup yields CDR1 MDHEN and CDR2 SYDVKM. The CDR3 is 14 amino acids.

The rearrangement joins TRBV28 to TRBJ2-1; the D gene is possibly TRBD1 (6 bases). The material sequenced was peripheral blood. The receptor was isolated from a woman of 80 years or more with COVID-19, enrolled during active disease. The CDR3: CASSPIGQRNEQFF. The CDR3, as DNA: TGTGCCAGCAGCCCGATAGGACAGAGAAATGAGCAGTTCTTC.